Following are 21 T cell receptor beta chains from one sample sequenced in a study of OX40 agonist ivuxolimab in advanced cancers. The repertoire was sequenced with immunoSEQ multiplex PCR; TCRdb's copy has only in-frame clones and lacks some. The profile shows 80,000 to 100,000 clones, 85% to 90% of them singletons. The sample here was CD4+ or CD8+ T cells sorted from blood, taken in a trial of the OX40 agonist ivuxolimab. These receptors were obtained from an adult with an advanced solid tumor such as melanoma, head and neck, liver or kidney cancer.

This clone has only one observation. This chain links TRBV5-4 with TRBJ1-4; no definite D call. Germline loops: CDR1 SGHNT, CDR2 YYREEE (reference sequence). There are 15 residues in the CDR3. Trimming removed 4 bases at V and 0 bases at J, with 10 bases between. CDR3 protein: CASSRNQATNEKLFF. The CDR3 DNA sequence: TGTGCCAGCAGCAGGAATCAAGCAACTAATGAAAAACTGTTTTTT.

V and J are TRBV9 and TRBJ2-4; 7 bases line up with TRBD2. The CDR3 sequence is 13 residues long. CDR1 is SGDLS and CDR2 is YYNGEE in the germline V gene. Trimming removed 2 bases from V and 9 bases from J; junction bases left unmatched: 5. The CDR3 DNA sequence: TGTGCCAGCAGCGTGTACGGGGAGGGCATTCAGTACTTC. Its protein is CASSVYGEGIQYF.

The rearrangement links TRBV21-1 to TRBJ1-4. TRBV21-1 is a recognized pseudogene. There are 17 residues in the CDR3. CDR3 amino acids: CASSPFTLDGDNEKLFF. The CDR3 region has the DNA TGTGCCAGCAGCCCTTTCACACTAGACGGAGATAATGAAAAACTGTTTTTT.

This rearrangement joins TRBV6-6 to TRBJ1-3; TRBD1 matches at 7 bases. CDR1 and CDR2 from the germline V gene are MNHNY and SVGAGI (reference sequence). The CDR3 contains 12 residues. With V trimmed by 7 bases and J by 16 bases, 13 bases remained unmatched. CDR3 nucleotides: TGTGCCAGCACCCTTACTTTGGGACAGCGGTATTTT. Its protein product is CASTLTLGQRYF.

This chain links TRBV9 with TRBJ1-1; D call uncertain. Per germline, CDR1 SGDLS and CDR2 YYNGEE. The CDR3 sequence is 12 residues long. The V gene lost 7 bases and the J gene lost 4 bases, with 11 bases spanning the gap. The CDR3 is CASSGTGTEAFF. The CDR3 nucleotides are TGTGCCAGCTCTGGCACGGGCACTGAAGCTTTCTTT.

This clone came up once. This chain joins TRBV7-2 and TRBJ2-3; D not resolved. V was cut by 1 base and J by 9 bases, with 14 bases left in between. Germline V CDR1 and CDR2: SGHTA, FQGNSA. The CDR3 extends over 14 amino acids. This CDR3 is CASSLGTDPQTQYF. The DNA for the CDR3 is TGTGCCAGCAGCTTAGGTACGGACCCCCAGACGCAGTATTTT.

J is TRBJ2-3 and V is TRBV7-2; D gene uncertain. The CDR3 loop spans 15 amino acids. Germline loops: CDR1 SGHTA, CDR2 FQGNSA. With 1 base removed from V and 2 bases from J, the gap between germline ends came to 10 bases. CDR3 DNA: TGTGCCAGCAGCTTAGTTCCACAATTCACAGATACGCAGTATTTT. Amino acid sequence: CASSLVPQFTDTQYF.

The chain couples TRBV7-2 to TRBJ1-5; no definite D call. The CDR3 covers 13 residues. V lost 8 bases to trimming and J lost 4 bases, with 12 bases between them. Germline V CDR1 and CDR2: SGHTA, FQGNSA. The CDR3 DNA follows: TGTGCCAGCCGCGTAGCGGTAAATCAGCCCCAGCATTTT. Translated: CASRVAVNQPQHF.

The chain employs TRBV5-6 and TRBJ1-2; 10 nucleotides agree with TRBD1. Germline assignment: CDR1 SGHDT and CDR2 YYEEEE. Trimming removed 3 bases from V and 2 bases from J; junction bases left unmatched: 7. This CDR3 has 16 residues. The CDR3: CASSSLGTGANYGYTF. CDR3 nucleotide sequence: TGTGCCAGCAGCTCGCTCGGGACAGGGGCCAACTATGGCTACACCTTC.

The V and J genes are TRBV30 and TRBJ1-4; TRBD1 aligns across 8 bases. The J segment lost 7 bases and the V segment lost 3 bases, leaving 4 bases of the junction unmatched. Germline lookup yields CDR1 GTSNPN and CDR2 SVGIG (reference sequence). This CDR3 region has 13 residues. The CDR3: CAWRGTGVEKLFF. In DNA form, the CDR3 reads TGTGCCTGGAGGGGGACAGGCGTTGAAAAACTGTTTTTT.

This chain connects TRBV6-5 to TRBJ1-1; tentatively, D is TRBD1 (5 bases). CDR3 length: 13 residues. The V and J ends lost 6 bases and 5 bases respectively, with 13 bases between them. Germline CDR1 reads MNHEY; CDR2 reads SVGAGI. In DNA form, the CDR3 reads TGTGCCAGCAGATCCAGGGTGGGGACTGAAGCTTTCTTT. Protein: CASRSRVGTEAFF.

This rearrangement joins TRBV28 to TRBJ2-7, with 8 bases lining up with TRBD1. The CDR3 contains 13 residues. With V trimmed by 6 bases and J by 3 bases, 4 bases remained unmatched. Germline CDR1 and CDR2: MDHEN and SYDVKM. The CDR3 loop is CASSNGQGYEQYF. As DNA, the CDR3 is TGTGCCAGCAGCAACGGACAGGGCTACGAGCAGTACTTC. The entire variable domain, with the rest obtained from reference TRBV28 and TRBJ2-7, is as follows: DVKVTQSSRYLVKRTGEKVFLECVQDMDHENMFWYRQDPGLGLRLIYFSYDVKMKEKGDIPEGYSVSREKKERFSLILESASTNQTSMYLCASSNGQGYEQYFGPGTRLTVT.

This chain links TRBV30 with TRBJ2-7; 9 bases are a match to TRBD1. The CDR3 extends over 11 amino acids. The germline CDR1 and CDR2 sequences are GTSNPN and SVGIG (reference sequence). V trimming: 5 bases; J trimming: 7 bases; junction bases outside the gene matches: 3. The CDR3 nucleotides read TGTGCCTGGGGGGACAGGGCTGAGCAGTACTTC. Its protein product is CAWGDRAEQYF. Together with reference TRBV30 and TRBJ2-7, the CDR3 gives the full variable domain: SQTIHQWPATLVQPVGSPLSLECTVEGTSNPNLYWYRQAAGRGLQLLFYSVGIGQISSEVPQNLSASRPQDRQFILSSKKLLLSDSGFYLCAWGDRAEQYFGPGTRLTVT.

J is TRBJ2-3 and V is TRBV5-6; possible D gene TRBD1, 5 bases. Germline V lookup: CDR1 SGHDT, CDR2 YYEEEE. There are 13 residues in the CDR3. Trimming took off 5 bases at V and 2 bases at J, with 9 bases between the two ends. This chain's CDR3 is CASRTGFTDTQYF. The CDR3 DNA is TGTGCCAGCAGAACAGGATTCACAGATACGCAGTATTTT.

V usage is TRBV5-6 and J usage is TRBJ1-5, with D uncertain. Deletions cut 4 bases from V and 0 bases from J, with 14 bases between. Germline V gene lookup returns CDR1 SGHDT and CDR2 YYEEEE. The CDR3 length is 16 residues. Here the CDR3 reads CASSLWALYSNQPQHF. The CDR3 region has the DNA TGTGCCAGCAGCCTCTGGGCCCTATATAGCAATCAGCCCCAGCATTTT.

A single count supports this clone. J is TRBJ1-4 and V is TRBV27; no definite D call. V was trimmed by 6 bases and J by 6 bases, leaving 14 bases between them. The CDR3 contains 14 residues. CDR1 is MNHEY, CDR2 SMNVEV, per germline (reference sequence). The CDR3 nucleotides read TGTGCCAGCAGCCTTGTGGGAAAGTATGAAAAACTGTTTTTT. Its translation is CASSLVGKYEKLFF. The full variable domain, its missing parts supplied by reference TRBV27 and TRBJ1-4, is EAQVTQNPRYLITVTGKKLTVTCSQNMNHEYMSWYRQDPGLGLRQIYYSMNVEVTDKGDVPEGYKVSRKEKRNFPLILESPSPNQTSLYFCASSLVGKYEKLFFGSGTQLSVL.

The rearrangement links TRBV6-5 to TRBJ1-1, with 7 bases aligning to TRBD1. Trimming removed 11 bases from V and 4 bases from J; junction bases left unmatched: 16. The CDR3 is made up of 15 amino acids. Per the germline V gene, CDR1 is MNHEY and CDR2 is SVGAGI. The CDR3, as DNA: TGTGCCGCGCACGGGGGACAGACTATAGGCACTGAAGCTTTCTTT. Translating gives CAAHGGQTIGTEAFF.

V and J are TRBV7-3 and TRBJ2-2, with D perhaps matching TRBD1 (5 bases). From germline, CDR1 is SGHTA and CDR2 FQGTGA. The CDR3 has 17 residues. Trimming removed 4 bases at V and 6 bases at J, with 21 bases between. CDR3 protein: CASSSRQGRARSGELFF. The CDR3 DNA follows: TGTGCCAGCAGCTCCCGGCAGGGAAGAGCACGCTCCGGGGAGCTGTTTTTT.

CDR3 region: CASSQGQGNTGELFF. The CDR3 nucleotides read TGTGCCAGCAGCCAGGGACAGGGAAACACCGGGGAGCTGTTTTTT. This chain uses TRBV6-4 with TRBJ2-2; 9 bases are shared with TRBD1. The CDR3 covers 15 residues. Trimming removed 6 bases from V and 2 bases from J; junction bases left unmatched: 4. Germline loops: CDR1 MRHNA, CDR2 SNTAGT.

This chain's CDR3 is CASSIDNYGQQGQFF. As DNA, the CDR3 is TGTGCCAGTAGTATAGATAACTACGGCCAGCAGGGACAGTTCTTC. The chain couples TRBV19 to TRBJ2-1, with D maybe TRBD1 (5 bases). CDR3 size: 15 residues. Germline V gene sequence: CDR1 LNHDA, CDR2 SQIVND (reference sequence). The ends were cut back, 0 bases at V and 13 bases at J, with 19 bases in the middle.

This chain connects TRBV7-8 to TRBJ1-2; weak D call: TRBD1 (5 bases). Germline V CDR1 and CDR2: SGHVS, FQNEAQ. The CDR3 is made up of 14 amino acids. Trimming shortened V by 4 bases and J by 3 bases, and 12 bases separated the two germline ends. The CDR3 region is CASSSREGDYGYTF. In DNA, the CDR3 is TGTGCCAGCAGCTCCCGGGAAGGGGACTATGGCTACACCTTC.